The 3 T cell receptor beta chains in this list originate from one sample, sequenced in a study of cytomegalovirus exposure and HLA in healthy donors. The study ran its PCR with 60 Vbeta and 13 Jbeta primers. The table came from immunoSEQ multiplex PCR; TCRdb's copy has only in-frame clones and leaves some out. This table has about 120,000 clones, 60% to 80% appearing once. Sequences were obtained from PBMCs. The receptors were sampled from a man aged 50 to 59 in good health and CMV-seropositive.

This clone was seen a single time. This chain connects TRBV28 to TRBJ1-5, with D perhaps TRBD1 (5 bases). V was pared by 4 bases and J by 4 bases, with 17 bases between. Germline V lookup: CDR1 MDHEN, CDR2 SYDVKM. The CDR3 length is 16 residues. The CDR3 reads CASSSLAGQWNQPQHF. The DNA of the CDR3 is TGTGCCAGCAGTTCCCTCGCCGGACAATGGAATCAGCCCCAGCATTTT. Full variable domain (missing parts from reference TRBV28 and TRBJ1-5): DVKVTQSSRYLVKRTGEKVFLECVQDMDHENMFWYRQDPGLGLRLIYFSYDVKMKEKGDIPEGYSVSREKKERFSLILESASTNQTSMYLCASSSLAGQWNQPQHFGDGTRLSIL.

This clone occurred once. The V call is TRBV10-2, the J call TRBJ2-1, with 7 positions matching TRBD1. V lost 1 base to trimming and J lost 3 bases; unmatched junction nucleotides: 6. The CDR3 length is 16 residues. Germline V gene lookup returns CDR1 WSHSY and CDR2 SAAADI. The CDR3 DNA reads TGCGCCAGCAGTGAGTTGAGGGGGCTTGACTACAATGAGCAGTTCTTC. As protein: CASSELRGLDYNEQFF.

The rearrangement joins TRBV27 to TRBJ2-1; TRBD2 matches 15 bases. Losses at the gene ends were 6 bases for V and 4 bases for J; bases not matched to a gene: 7. CDR1 and CDR2 from the germline V gene are MNHEY and SMNVEV (reference sequence). This CDR3 contains 17 residues. The chain's CDR3 is CASRTGTSGGRYNEQFF. CDR3 coding DNA: TGTGCCAGCAGAACCGGGACTAGCGGGGGGCGGTACAATGAGCAGTTCTTC.